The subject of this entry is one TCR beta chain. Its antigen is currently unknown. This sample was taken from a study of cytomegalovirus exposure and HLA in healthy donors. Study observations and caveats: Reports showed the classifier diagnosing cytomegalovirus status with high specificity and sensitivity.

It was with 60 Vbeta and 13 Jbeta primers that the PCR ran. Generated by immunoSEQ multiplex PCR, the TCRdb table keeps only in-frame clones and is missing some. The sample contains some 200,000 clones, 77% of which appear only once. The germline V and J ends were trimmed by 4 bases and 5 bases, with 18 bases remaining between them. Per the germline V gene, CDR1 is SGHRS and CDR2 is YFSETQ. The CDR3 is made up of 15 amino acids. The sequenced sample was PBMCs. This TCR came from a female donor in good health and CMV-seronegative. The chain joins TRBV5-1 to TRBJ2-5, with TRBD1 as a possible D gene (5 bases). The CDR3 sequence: CASSIPTDAWETQYF. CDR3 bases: TGCGCCAGCAGCATCCCGACAGACGCCTGGGAGACCCAGTACTTC. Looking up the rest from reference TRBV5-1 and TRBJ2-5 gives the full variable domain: KAGVTQTPRYLIKTRGQQVTLSCSPISGHRSVSWYQQTPGQGLQFLFEYFSETQRNKGNFPGRFSGRQFSNSRSEMNVSTLELGDSALYLCASSIPTDAWETQYFGPGTRLLVL.